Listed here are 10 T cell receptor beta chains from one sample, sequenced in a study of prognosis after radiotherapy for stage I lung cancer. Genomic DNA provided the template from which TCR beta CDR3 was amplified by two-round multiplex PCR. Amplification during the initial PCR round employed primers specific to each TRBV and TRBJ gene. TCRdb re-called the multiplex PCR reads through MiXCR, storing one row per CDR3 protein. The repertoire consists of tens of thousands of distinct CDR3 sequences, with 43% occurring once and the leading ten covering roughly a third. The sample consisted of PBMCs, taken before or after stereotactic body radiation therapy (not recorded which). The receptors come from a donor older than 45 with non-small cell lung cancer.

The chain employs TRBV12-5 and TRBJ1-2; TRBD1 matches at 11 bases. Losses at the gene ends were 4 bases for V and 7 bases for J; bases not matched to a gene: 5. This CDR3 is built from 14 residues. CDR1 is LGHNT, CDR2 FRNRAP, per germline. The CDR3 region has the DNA TGTGCTAGTGGTTCGGACAGGGGGCAAGGTGGCTACACCTTC. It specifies CASGSDRGQGGYTF.

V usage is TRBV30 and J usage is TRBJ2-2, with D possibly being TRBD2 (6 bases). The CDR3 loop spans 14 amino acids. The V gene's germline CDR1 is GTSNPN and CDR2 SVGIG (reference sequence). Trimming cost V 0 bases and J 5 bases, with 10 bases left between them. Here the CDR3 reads CAWSVSGSTGELFF. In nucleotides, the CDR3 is TGTGCCTGGAGTGTAAGCGGGTCGACCGGGGAGCTGTTTTTT.

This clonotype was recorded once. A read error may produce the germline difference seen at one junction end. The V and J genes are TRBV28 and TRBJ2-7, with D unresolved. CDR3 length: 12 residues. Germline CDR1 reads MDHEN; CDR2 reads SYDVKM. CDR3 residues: CASSRVTTEHYF. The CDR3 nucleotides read TGTGCCAGCAGCCGAGTCACTACGGAGCATTACTTC.

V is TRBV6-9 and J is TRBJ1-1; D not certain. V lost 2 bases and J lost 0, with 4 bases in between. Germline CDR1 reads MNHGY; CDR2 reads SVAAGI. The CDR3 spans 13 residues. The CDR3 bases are TGTGCCAGCAGTTATGGCATGAACACTGAAGCTTTCTTT. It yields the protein CASSYGMNTEAFF.

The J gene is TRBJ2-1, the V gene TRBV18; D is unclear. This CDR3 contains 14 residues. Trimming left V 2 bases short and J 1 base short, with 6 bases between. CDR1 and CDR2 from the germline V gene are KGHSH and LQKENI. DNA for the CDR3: TGTGCCAGCTCACCAACCAGGTCCTACAATGAGCAGTTCTTC. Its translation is CASSPTRSYNEQFF.

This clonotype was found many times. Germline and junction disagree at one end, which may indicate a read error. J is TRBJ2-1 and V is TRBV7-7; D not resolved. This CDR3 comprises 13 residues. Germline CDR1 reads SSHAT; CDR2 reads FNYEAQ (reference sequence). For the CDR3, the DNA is TGTGCTAGCAGCTATAGTCCGGGCAATGAGCAGTTCTTC. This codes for CASSYSPGNEQFF. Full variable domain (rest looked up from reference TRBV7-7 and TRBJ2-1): GAGVSQSPRYKVTKRGQDVTLRCDPISSHATLYWYQQALGQGPEFLTYFNYEAQPDKSGLPSDRFSAERPEGSISTLTIQRTEQRDSAMYRCASSYSPGNEQFFGPGTRLTVL.

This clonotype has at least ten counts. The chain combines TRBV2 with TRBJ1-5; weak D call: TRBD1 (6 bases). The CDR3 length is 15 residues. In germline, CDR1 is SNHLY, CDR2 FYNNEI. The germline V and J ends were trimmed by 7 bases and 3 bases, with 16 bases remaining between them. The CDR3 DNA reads TGTGCCAGCAACCGGGGGAGGGGGTACAATCAGCCCCAGCATTTT. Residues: CASNRGRGYNQPQHF.

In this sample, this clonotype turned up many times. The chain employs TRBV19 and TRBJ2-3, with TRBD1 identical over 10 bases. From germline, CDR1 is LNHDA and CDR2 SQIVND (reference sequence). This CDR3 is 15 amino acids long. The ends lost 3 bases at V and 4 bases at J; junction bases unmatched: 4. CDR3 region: CASSMDRGFADTQYF. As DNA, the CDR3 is TGTGCCAGTAGTATGGACAGGGGGTTTGCAGATACGCAGTATTTT. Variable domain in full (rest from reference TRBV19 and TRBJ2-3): DGGITQSPKYLFRKEGQNVTLSCEQNLNHDAMYWYRQDPGQGLRLIYYSQIVNDFQKGDIAEGYSVSREKKESFPLTVTSAQKNPTAFYLCASSMDRGFADTQYFGPGTRLTVL.

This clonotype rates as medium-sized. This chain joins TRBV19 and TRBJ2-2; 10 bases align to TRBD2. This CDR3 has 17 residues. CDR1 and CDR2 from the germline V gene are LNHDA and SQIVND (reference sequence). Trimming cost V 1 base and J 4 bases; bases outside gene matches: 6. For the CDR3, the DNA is TGTGCCAGTAGTATAGGAAGCGGGAGGGCCGTCACCGGGGAGCTGTTTTTT. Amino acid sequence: CASSIGSGRAVTGELFF.

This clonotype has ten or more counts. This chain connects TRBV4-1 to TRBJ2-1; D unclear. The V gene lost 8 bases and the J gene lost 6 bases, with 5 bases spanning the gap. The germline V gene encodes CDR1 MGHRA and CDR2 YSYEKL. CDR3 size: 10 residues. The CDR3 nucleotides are TGCGCCAGCGGATCCAATGAGCAGTTCTTC. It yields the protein CASGSNEQFF.